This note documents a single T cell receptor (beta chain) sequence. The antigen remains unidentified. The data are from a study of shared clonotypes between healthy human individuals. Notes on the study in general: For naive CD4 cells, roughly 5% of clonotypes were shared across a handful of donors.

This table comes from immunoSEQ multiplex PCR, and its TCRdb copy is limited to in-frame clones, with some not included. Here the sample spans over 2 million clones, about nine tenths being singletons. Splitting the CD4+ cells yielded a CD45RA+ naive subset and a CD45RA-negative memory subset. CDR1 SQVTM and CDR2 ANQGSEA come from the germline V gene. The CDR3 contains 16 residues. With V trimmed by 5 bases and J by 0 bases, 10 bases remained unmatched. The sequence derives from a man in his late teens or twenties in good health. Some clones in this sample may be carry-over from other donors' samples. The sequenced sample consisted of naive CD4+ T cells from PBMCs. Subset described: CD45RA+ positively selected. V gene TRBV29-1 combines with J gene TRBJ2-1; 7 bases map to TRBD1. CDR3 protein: CSVKTRDSRSYNEQFF. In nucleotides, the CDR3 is TGCAGCGTTAAAACCCGGGACAGCCGCTCCTACAATGAGCAGTTCTTC.